This is a list of T cell receptor beta chains from one sample in a study of T cell responses to AZD1222 COVID-19 vaccine. Profiling relied on immunoSEQ multiplex PCR, and the TCRdb table lists in-frame clones only, not all of them. This table holds 150,000 to 200,000 clones, about 90% found once. Sequenced here: peripheral blood, sampled 28 days after the second AZD1222 dose. All receptors derive from an adult who received the AZD1222 COVID-19 vaccine. Both conserved end residues are part of each CDR3. D genes are given only for firm matches. Part of the rows lack a size; the others show once, few, many or a class for expanded clones.

cdr3_length d_call j_call clone_size v_call cdr3_nt cdr3_aa
14 TRBD1 TRBJ1-4 NA TRBV4-2 TGTGCCAGCAGCCTGGACAGGGAATTGGAAAAACTGTTTTTT CASSLDRELEKLFF
15 TRBD1 TRBJ2-1 NA TRBV3-1/TRBV3-2 TGTGCCAGCAGCGCCGGGGACAGGGGGGGAAATGAGCAGTTCTTC CASSAGDRGGNEQFF
15 TRBD1 TRBJ2-7 NA TRBV14 TGTGCCAGCAGCCAATGGGACAGGAGCTCCTACGAGCAGTACTTC CASSQWDRSSYEQYF
15 NA TRBJ1-6 NA TRBV27 TGTGCCAGCAGTTTATCGTCGTCCTATAATTCACCCCTCCACTTT CASSLSSSYNSPLHF
16 NA TRBJ1-4 NA TRBV18 TGTGCCAGCTCACCAGTAACAGGGACAACTAATGAAAAACTGTTTTTT CASSPVTGTTNEKLFF
16 NA TRBJ1-5 NA TRBV21-1 TGTGCCAGCAGCAGGAGGCTACATGGGGGCAATCAGCCCCAGCATTTT CASSRRLHGGNQPQHF
13 TRBD1 TRBJ1-2 NA TRBV7-9 TGTGCCAGCAGCTTAGGACAGGGCGGAGGCTACACCTTC CASSLGQGGGYTF
17 TRBD1 TRBJ1-2 NA TRBV19 TGTGCCAGTAGTACAGACAGGGGGCCTTCTCCTCACTATGGCTACACCTTC CASSTDRGPSPHYGYTF
15 NA TRBJ1-2 once TRBV5-4 TGTGCCAGCAGTCCTTGGAGGGGCAGTAGCTATGGCTACACCTTC CASSPWRGSSYGYTF
15 NA TRBJ2-5 NA TRBV5-4 TGTGCCAGCAGCCGCTTAGCTGGAAACCAAGAGACCCAGTACTTC CASSRLAGNQETQYF
14 NA TRBJ1-5 NA TRBV27 TGTGCCAGCAGTTTGGCCTATAGCAATCAGCCCCAGCATTTT CASSLAYSNQPQHF
16 NA TRBJ2-2 NA TRBV27 TGTGCCAGCAGTCCCCTGGGACGCACGGCCCGAGGGGAGCTGTTTTTT CASSPLGRTARGELFF
15 TRBD1 TRBJ2-3 NA TRBV10-3 TGTGCCTCGCACTCTCCGGGACAGGGGCCGTATACGCAGTATTTT CASHSPGQGPYTQYF
16 NA TRBJ1-5 NA TRBV6-5 TGTGCCAGCAGTTACTCGCGGGGTATGGGCAATCAGCCCCAGCATTTT CASSYSRGMGNQPQHF
13 NA TRBJ2-7 NA TRBV3-1/TRBV3-2 TGTGCCAGCAGCCAAGTACGGCCTGGGGAGCAGTACTTC CASSQVRPGEQYF
14 TRBD1 TRBJ2-5 NA TRBV7-7 TGTGCCAGCAGCTTGTGGACAGGGCAAGAGACCCAGTACTTC CASSLWTGQETQYF
15 TRBD1 TRBJ1-2 NA TRBV18 TGTGCCAGCTCACTCCTAGACAGGGCCGACTATGGCTACACCTTC CASSLLDRADYGYTF
11 NA TRBJ1-2 NA TRBV29-1 TGCAGCGTTGAGGCAGGGAGTGGCTACACCTTC CSVEAGSGYTF
13 TRBD1 TRBJ2-1 NA TRBV7-6 TGTGCCAGCAGCTCGACAGGGAACAATGAGCAGTTCTTC CASSSTGNNEQFF
13 NA TRBJ2-3 once TRBV7-2 TGTGCCAGCAGCTTCCACCTACGTGGTACGCAGTATTTT CASSFHLRGTQYF
13 NA TRBJ1-1 NA TRBV12-3/TRBV12-4 TGTGCCAGCAGTTTAACAGTGAACACTGAAGCTTTCTTT CASSLTVNTEAFF
14 TRBD1 TRBJ1-6 once TRBV19 TGTGCCAGCGCATGGGGACAGGGTGATTCACCCCTCCACTTT CASAWGQGDSPLHF
17 NA TRBJ1-2 once TRBV18 TGTGCCAGCTCACCAATCAACGGCCGAGCTGCTAACTATGGCTACACCTTC CASSPINGRAANYGYTF
16 NA TRBJ2-2 NA TRBV18 TGTGCCAGCTCGCTTCAGGGAACTATAAACACCGGGGAGCTGTTTTTT CASSLQGTINTGELFF
11 NA TRBJ1-2 NA TRBV3-1/TRBV3-2 TGTGCCAGCAGCCATAGGGTCGGCTACACCTTC CASSHRVGYTF
12 TRBD1 TRBJ1-2 once TRBV12-3/TRBV12-4 TGTGCCAGCAGTTTAAAGGGGGCCGGCTACACCTTC CASSLKGAGYTF
14 NA TRBJ1-5 NA TRBV27 TGTGCCAGCAGTTTGACACCTAGCAATCAGCCCCAGCATTTT CASSLTPSNQPQHF
13 NA TRBJ1-1 NA TRBV2 TGTGCCAGCAGCGCCCCGATGAGGGGGGCGGCTTTCTTT CASSAPMRGAAFF
15 TRBD1 TRBJ1-2 NA TRBV6-5 TGTGCCAGCAGTATGCGCCAGGGACAGTCGGGTGGCTACACCTTC CASSMRQGQSGGYTF
13 NA TRBJ2-1 NA TRBV15 TGTGCCACCAGCACTCGACAGGACAATGAGCAGTTCTTC CATSTRQDNEQFF
15 NA TRBJ1-2 NA TRBV6-5 TGTGCCAGCAGTTACTCCGCCAGGGCTAACTATGGCTACACCTTC CASSYSARANYGYTF
14 NA TRBJ1-5 NA TRBV5-1 TGCGCCAGCAAGTCAAGCCCAGGGGAGCAGCCCCAGCATTTT CASKSSPGEQPQHF
13 TRBD1 TRBJ2-7 once TRBV3-1/TRBV3-2 TGTGCCAGCAGCCAAAGGACAGGGTTCGAGCAGTACTTC CASSQRTGFEQYF
13 TRBD1 TRBJ1-2 NA TRBV12-3/TRBV12-4 TGTGCCAGCAGTTTAGGGACAGGGGACGGCTACACCTTC CASSLGTGDGYTF
12 NA TRBJ2-2 NA TRBV30 TGTGCCTGGAGTGGACAGATCGGGGAGCTGTTTTTT CAWSGQIGELFF
15 TRBD1 TRBJ1-2 NA TRBV3-1/TRBV3-2 TGTGCCAGCAGCCATACCGGGACAGGGGTACAGGGCTACACCTTC CASSHTGTGVQGYTF
14 TRBD1 TRBJ1-2 NA TRBV29-1 TGCAGCGCTACGACAGGGTCTTCGGGCTATGGCTACACCTTC CSATTGSSGYGYTF
17 TRBD1 TRBJ2-2 NA TRBV7-2 TGTGCCAGCAGCTCGATACCCGGGACAGATCTCACCGGGGAGCTGTTTTTT CASSSIPGTDLTGELFF
19 TRBD2 TRBJ2-3 NA TRBV3-1/TRBV3-2 TGTGCCAGCAGCCAAGAACTAGGACTAGCGGGGGGTGTGACAGATACGCAGTATTTT CASSQELGLAGGVTDTQYF
15 NA TRBJ2-1 NA TRBV6-5 TGTGCCAGCAGTTTCTCGGGAAGGCCCTACAATGAGCAGTTCTTC CASSFSGRPYNEQFF
14 TRBD1 TRBJ1-1 NA TRBV7-8 TGTGCCAGCAGACCGGACAGGGGGCATGGTGAAGCTTTCTTT CASRPDRGHGEAFF
12 NA TRBJ2-5 once TRBV12-3/TRBV12-4 TGTGCCAGCAGTTCGAGAAGGGAGACCCAGTACTTC CASSSRRETQYF
15 TRBD2 TRBJ2-7 few TRBV4-2 TGTGCCAGCAGCCAAGCCAGCGGGGGTACCTACGAGCAGTACTTC CASSQASGGTYEQYF
14 NA TRBJ1-5 NA TRBV9 TGTGCCAGCAGCGTAGATCAGGGCCTGTCGCCCCAGCATTTT CASSVDQGLSPQHF
16 NA TRBJ1-6 NA TRBV19 TGTGCCAGTAGTATGGGCAGAAGCTCCTATAATTCACCCCTCCACTTT CASSMGRSSYNSPLHF
18 NA TRBJ1-3 NA TRBV18 TGTGCCAGCTCACAGTCGGCCAGGGGACCGAGCTCTGGAAACACCATATATTTT CASSQSARGPSSGNTIYF
14 NA TRBJ1-4 NA TRBV30 TGTGCCTGGAGTGGCCGGAGAGGTAATGAAAAACTGTTTTTT CAWSGRRGNEKLFF
14 NA TRBJ2-7 once TRBV7-9 TGTGCCAGCAGCCACCCAGGCTCCTCCTACGAGCAGTACTTC CASSHPGSSYEQYF
15 NA TRBJ2-1 NA TRBV18 TGTGCCAGCTCACCACAGGGTCTATCGGGGAATGAGCAGTTCTTC CASSPQGLSGNEQFF
13 NA TRBJ1-1 NA TRBV5-1 TGCGCCAGCAGCTCACAGGTGAACACTGAAGCTTTCTTT CASSSQVNTEAFF
14 NA TRBJ2-2 NA TRBV4-1 TGCGCCAGCAGCCAAGAGTCGCGCGCCGGGGAGCTGTTTTTT CASSQESRAGELFF
15 NA TRBJ1-6 NA TRBV7-2 TGTGCCAGCAGCTTAGCGTTTGGGACCAATTCACCCCTCCACTTT CASSLAFGTNSPLHF
17 TRBD1 TRBJ1-2 NA TRBV9 TGTGCCAGCAGCCTATTGGAAAAGGGGGCGCCTCTCTATGGCTACACCTTC CASSLLEKGAPLYGYTF
15 TRBD1 TRBJ1-1 NA TRBV7-9 TGTGCCAGCAGCTTGAGTACAGGGGCGAACACTGAAGCTTTCTTT CASSLSTGANTEAFF
15 NA TRBJ2-3 NA TRBV6-5 TGTGCCAGCATCAGGTCATCCCAATCCCCAGATACGCAGTATTTT CASIRSSQSPDTQYF